These 9 T cell receptor beta chains came from one sample sequenced in a study of PD-1 blockade in mismatch repair-deficient tumors. Repertoires were generated with immunoSEQ multiplex PCR, while TCRdb's copy carries only in-frame clones and drops some. This table holds some 100,000 clones, 82% found once. The material sequenced was peripheral blood, taken 36 weeks after starting pembrolizumab. These receptors were taken from an adult with mismatch repair-deficient cancer.

The genes are TRBV5-1 and TRBJ2-7, with D perhaps assigned TRBD1 or TRBD2 (5 bases each). Germline CDR1 reads SGHRS; CDR2 reads YFSETQ. CDR3 length: 14 residues. V was trimmed by 4 bases and J by 7 bases, leaving 18 bases between them. The CDR3 reads CASSLMDGAREQYF. The CDR3 nucleotides are TGCGCCAGCAGCCTAATGGACGGGGCGAGGGAGCAGTACTTC.

The V gene is TRBV2, the J gene TRBJ2-7; 10 positions match TRBD2. Trimming removed 5 bases from V and 4 bases from J; junction bases left unmatched: 11. Germline V CDR1 and CDR2: SNHLY, FYNNEI. This CDR3 comprises 16 residues. CDR3 residues: CASSPGQREGSYEQYF. The CDR3 DNA reads as TGTGCCAGCAGTCCCGGACAGCGGGAGGGGTCGTACGAGCAGTACTTC.

Concerning this clone: One junction end disagrees with the germline gene, perhaps due to a read error. This sequence joins TRBV7-7 and TRBJ2-3; D possibly matches TRBD1 or TRBD2 (5 bases each). The CDR3 loop spans 14 amino acids. From germline, CDR1 is SSHAT and CDR2 FNYEAQ (reference sequence). The CDR3 nucleotides read TGTGCTAGCAGCTTGGGGACGGAAGCAGATACGCAGTATTTT. It specifies CASSLGTEADTQYF.

The rearrangement links TRBV19 to TRBJ1-5; D uncertain. CDR1 and CDR2 from the germline V gene are LNHDA and SQIVND (reference sequence). The CDR3 runs to 13 residues. V was shortened by 11 bases and J by 6 bases, with 17 bases between the two germline ends. The CDR3 nucleotides are TGTGCCTCCCAAAAGCCCTTTATTCAGCCCCAGCATTTT. It yields the protein CASQKPFIQPQHF.

The chain has TRBV9 and TRBJ2-1; maybe TRBD1 (5 bases). Germline CDR1 and CDR2: SGDLS and YYNGEE. The V gene lost 0 bases and the J gene lost 0 bases, with 10 bases spanning the gap. This CDR3 comprises 16 residues. The CDR3: CASSVAGQGSYNEQFF. The CDR3 nucleotides are TGTGCCAGCAGCGTAGCCGGTCAGGGCTCCTACAATGAGCAGTTCTTC. Based on the CDR3 plus reference TRBV9 and TRBJ2-1, the full variable domain is DSGVTQTPKHLITATGQRVTLRCSPRSGDLSVYWYQQSLDQGLQFLIQYYNGEERAKGNILERFSAQQFPDLHSELNLSSLELGDSALYFCASSVAGQGSYNEQFFGPGTRLTVL.

To note about this clone: One junction end does not reproduce the germline sequence, and a read error may be involved. CDR3 in amino acids: CASSLVAGGSETQYF. Here the CDR3 DNA reads TGTGCTAGCAGCTTAGTGGCCGGCGGGTCGGAGACCCAGTACTTC. The rearrangement links TRBV7-7 to TRBJ2-5; the D gene is possibly TRBD2 (5 bases). The CDR3 covers 15 residues. Germline values: CDR1 SSHAT, CDR2 FNYEAQ (reference sequence).

The chain combines TRBV5-4 with TRBJ2-1; the D gene is possibly TRBD2 (5 bases). CDR1 and CDR2 (germline): SGHNT, YYREEE (reference sequence). V lost 4 bases to trimming and J lost 0 bases, with 11 bases between them. The CDR3 loop spans 15 amino acids. This CDR3 reads CASSRESGSYNEQFF. The CDR3 DNA reads as TGTGCCAGCAGCAGGGAGAGCGGCTCCTACAATGAGCAGTTCTTC.

The chain combines TRBV5-6 with TRBJ2-7, with 7 bases that match TRBD1. The V segment lost 2 bases and the J segment 1 base; nucleotides outside the gene matches: 12. The CDR3 length is 17 residues. The germline CDR1 and CDR2 sequences are SGHDT and YYEEEE. CDR3: CASSLKRSGQLSYEQYF. The CDR3 DNA is TGTGCCAGCAGCTTAAAACGGTCGGGACAGCTATCCTACGAGCAGTACTTC.

The chain joins TRBV7-9 to TRBJ1-2; D call uncertain. Germline-derived CDR1 and CDR2 are SEHNR and FQNEAQ (reference sequence). The CDR3 sequence is 13 residues long. The V gene lost 5 bases and the J gene lost 5 bases, with 12 bases spanning the gap. The CDR3 coding sequence is TGTGCCAGCAGCGCCCCCACGGATTATGGCTACACCTTC. Amino acids: CASSAPTDYGYTF.